The 26 T cell receptor beta chains below all came from one sample that was sequenced in a study of response to subunit inactivated influenza vaccine. TCRdb reprocessed the RT-PCR reads with MiXCR, giving one entry per CDR3 protein. This table holds hundreds of thousands of distinct CDR3 sequences, under 9% found once. The specimen comprised PBMCs from blood, sampled around 2 years after vaccination. The receptor set was obtained from a man aged 45 to 70 who received an inactivated influenza vaccine.

In its sample, this clonotype was seen many times. The rearrangement joins TRBV5-5 to TRBJ2-3; no clear D. Germline CDR1 is SGHKS and CDR2 is YYEKEE (reference sequence). The length of the CDR3 is 15 residues. V was clipped by 2 bases and J by 4 bases, with 14 bases between them. CDR3 sequence (DNA): TGTGCCAGCAGCTTTTCACCCAGAGATGCAGATACGCAGTATTTT. It is translated as CASSFSPRDADTQYF.

The chain employs TRBV4-2 and TRBJ1-3; 10 bases line up with TRBD1. This CDR3 has 17 residues. V trimming: 1 base; J trimming: 4 bases; junction bases outside the gene matches: 7. CDR1 and CDR2 (germline): LGHNA, YNFKEQ. CDR3 sequence (DNA): TGTGCCAGCAGCCAAGGTCGGACAGGGGGAATCGGAAACACCATATATTTT. Translation gives CASSQGRTGGIGNTIYF.

The chain couples TRBV13 to TRBJ2-2; D is possibly TRBD1 (6 bases). Trimming removed 5 bases from V and 6 bases from J, with 13 bases in between. CDR1 is PRHDT and CDR2 is FYEKMQ in the germline V gene (reference sequence). The CDR3 is 14 residues long. CDR3 sequence: CASSLRQVAGELFF. In DNA, the CDR3 is TGTGCCAGCAGCCTAAGACAGGTAGCCGGGGAGCTGTTTTTT.

This clonotype was observed a handful of times. The chain employs TRBV6-2 or TRBV6-3 and TRBJ1-6; D might be TRBD1 (6 bases). This CDR3 is built from 16 residues. Trimming took 2 bases from V and 7 from J, leaving 15 bases between them. The germline V gene has CDR1 MNHEY and CDR2 SVGEGT. DNA of the CDR3: TGTGCCAGCAGTTACCCTCACGACAGGCCGAATTCACCCCTCCACTTT. Its translation: CASSYPHDRPNSPLHF.

This clonotype came up a few times. The gene calls are TRBV5-8 and TRBJ2-1; no clear D gene. Per the germline V gene, CDR1 is SGHTS and CDR2 is YDEGEE. There are 15 residues in the CDR3. The V and J ends lost 2 bases and 4 bases respectively, with 13 bases between them. CDR3 nucleotides: TGTGCCAGCAGCTTCGATAGGTCGGAATACAATGAGCAGTTCTTC. This gives the protein CASSFDRSEYNEQFF.

This clonotype was observed a handful of times. The rearrangement joins TRBV7-2 to TRBJ2-7, with 7 bases aligning to TRBD1. Losses at the gene ends were 5 bases for V and 2 bases for J; bases not matched to a gene: 6. Germline values: CDR1 SGHTA, CDR2 FQGNSA. The CDR3 sequence is 14 residues long. Written as DNA, the CDR3 is TGTGCCAGCAGCACGGACAGGTACCCCTACGAGCAGTACTTC. Protein sequence: CASSTDRYPYEQYF.

CDR3 sequence: CARSPAGGGGYRNEQFF. The DNA for the CDR3 is TGTGCCAGAAGTCCGGCGGGGGGGGGCGGGTATAGGAATGAGCAGTTCTTC. The V call is TRBV12-3 or TRBV12-4, the J call TRBJ2-1, with 9 bases identical to TRBD2. CDR3 length: 17 amino acids. Losses at the gene ends were 9 bases for V and 7 bases for J; bases not matched to a gene: 19.

This clonotype has ten or more counts. This chain uses TRBV5-1 with TRBJ2-3; D may be TRBD1 (6 bases). Trimming removed 0 bases from V and 1 base from J, with 9 bases in between. The CDR3 spans 15 residues. Germline assignment: CDR1 SGHRS and CDR2 YFSETQ. DNA for the CDR3: TGCGCCAGCAGCTTGGAGGGGGTCGGCACAGATACGCAGTATTTT. This sequence encodes CASSLEGVGTDTQYF. Filled out from reference TRBV5-1 and TRBJ2-3, the complete variable domain reads KAGVTQTPRYLIKTRGQQVTLSCSPISGHRSVSWYQQTPGQGLQFLFEYFSETQRNKGNFPGRFSGRQFSNSRSEMNVSTLELGDSALYLCASSLEGVGTDTQYFGPGTRLTVL.

This clonotype was seen a handful of times. The V and J genes are TRBV28 and TRBJ2-6; D may match TRBD1 or TRBD2 (5 bases each). This CDR3 has 17 residues. The germline gives CDR1 MDHEN, CDR2 SYDVKM. Trimming pared 6 bases from V and 1 base from J, leaving 16 bases between. This CDR3 is CASSLRTGASGANVLTF. CDR3 nucleotides: TGTGCCAGCAGCTTGCGGACTGGGGCATCTGGGGCCAACGTCCTGACTTTC.

This clonotype was observed a handful of times. The junction departs from the called germline gene at one end, perhaps through a read error. The chain has TRBV5-4 and TRBJ2-3; 13 bases fit TRBD2. The CDR3 is 16 amino acids. Germline V CDR1 and CDR2: SGHNT, YYREEE (reference sequence). The CDR3 spells CASRLGLAGRTDTQYF. The CDR3 nucleotides are TGTGCCAGCAGGTTGGGACTAGCGGGACGCACAGATACGCAGTATTTT.

In its sample, this clonotype was seen a few times. The genes are TRBV12-3 or TRBV12-4 and TRBJ1-2, with TRBD1 matching over 8 bases. This CDR3 has 14 amino acids. The V gene end was trimmed by 6 bases and the J gene end by 5 bases; junction bases not matched to a gene: 8. CDR3 DNA: TGTGCCAGCAGCGCTGGGCAGGGGGCTTATGGCTACACCTTC. Translated: CASSAGQGAYGYTF.

A few counts support this clonotype. This chain uses TRBV12-3 or TRBV12-4 with TRBJ2-3; 13 bases map to TRBD2. Losses at the gene ends were 7 bases for V and 6 bases for J; bases not matched to a gene: 7. This CDR3 has 15 residues. Here the CDR3 reads CASKGLAGVADTQYF. CDR3 sequence (DNA): TGTGCCAGCAAAGGACTAGCGGGAGTCGCCGATACGCAGTATTTT.

This clonotype was observed many times. The chain combines TRBV29-1 with TRBJ2-5; TRBD2 aligns across 11 bases. The germline V gene encodes CDR1 SQVTM and CDR2 ANQGSEA. V trimming: 3 bases; J trimming: 2 bases; junction bases outside the gene matches: 5. The CDR3 is 15 amino acids. The CDR3 DNA is TGCAGCGTTGACACTAGCGGGAGTTTTCAAGAGACCCAGTACTTC. This gives the protein CSVDTSGSFQETQYF.

This chain joins TRBV20-1 and TRBJ1-4; D remains unclear. The CDR3 loop spans 14 amino acids. The germline V gene encodes CDR1 DFQATT and CDR2 SNEGSKA (reference sequence). Deletions cut 7 bases from V and 2 bases from J, with 14 bases between. The CDR3 spells CSGGREATNEKLFF. The CDR3 DNA sequence: TGCAGTGGAGGGAGGGAGGCGACTAATGAAAAACTGTTTTTT.

The rearrangement uses TRBV20-1 and TRBJ2-7; 7 bases match TRBD1. From germline, CDR1 is DFQATT and CDR2 SNEGSKA (reference sequence). This CDR3 region has 13 residues. The junction had 4 bases not matched to a gene; V was cut back by 5 bases and J by 0 bases. The CDR3 region is CSADWDSSYEQYF. Written as DNA, the CDR3 is TGCAGTGCTGATTGGGACAGCTCCTACGAGCAGTACTTC.

The chain joins TRBV20-1 to TRBJ1-5, with unresolved D. Germline V CDR1 and CDR2: DFQATT, SNEGSKA (reference sequence). The CDR3 length is 16 residues. V shed 0 bases and J shed 2 bases, with 14 bases lying between them. CDR3 sequence: CSAREDEVWGNQPQHF. CDR3 DNA sequence: TGCAGTGCTAGAGAGGATGAGGTGTGGGGCAATCAGCCCCAGCATTTT.

The J gene is TRBJ1-6, the V gene TRBV30; no reliable D call. Per the germline V gene, CDR1 is GTSNPN and CDR2 is SVGIG (reference sequence). This CDR3 spans 12 amino acids. V was trimmed by 4 bases and J by 10 bases, leaving 11 bases between them. In DNA, the CDR3 is TGTGCCTGGAATCGGGAAAACTCACCCCTCCACTTT. Translating it yields CAWNRENSPLHF.

The V and J genes are TRBV24-1 and TRBJ2-1, with 8 bases that match TRBD2. The CDR3 runs to 15 residues. Germline CDR1 is KGHDR and CDR2 is SFDVKD. Trimming at V came to 5 bases and at J to 4 bases, leaving 6 bases not matched to a gene. CDR3 residues: CATSVRSGEYNEQFF. The CDR3 DNA reads as TGTGCCACCAGTGTGCGTAGCGGGGAATACAATGAGCAGTTCTTC.

This clonotype was observed a handful of times. The chain employs TRBV19 and TRBJ2-2; 7 bases are shared with TRBD2. Losses at the gene ends were 5 bases for V and 6 bases for J; bases not matched to a gene: 12. The CDR3 spans 16 residues. Germline lookup yields CDR1 LNHDA and CDR2 SQIVND (reference sequence). CDR3 in DNA: TGTGCCAGTAGTGGGACGGGAGGCGGTTTGGCCGGGGAGCTGTTTTTT. Translation: CASSGTGGGLAGELFF. Full variable domain (outside the CDR3, taken from reference TRBV19 and TRBJ2-2): DGGITQSPKYLFRKEGQNVTLSCEQNLNHDAMYWYRQDPGQGLRLIYYSQIVNDFQKGDIAEGYSVSREKKESFPLTVTSAQKNPTAFYLCASSGTGGGLAGELFFGEGSRLTVL.

This clonotype was seen a few times. The CDR3: CASSLTPHEQYF. The CDR3 DNA follows: TGTGCCAGCAGTCTAACACCTCACGAGCAGTACTTC. The genes are TRBV12-3 or TRBV12-4 and TRBJ2-7; no definite D call. The CDR3 spans 12 residues. Trimming left V 5 bases short and J 5 bases short, with 10 bases between.

This clonotype was counted a single time. The V gene is TRBV29-1, the J gene TRBJ2-3; 15 bases align to TRBD2. With 4 bases clipped from V and 6 bases from J, the junction kept 8 bases outside the gene matches. This CDR3 contains 16 residues. Per the germline V gene, CDR1 is SQVTM and CDR2 is ANQGSEA. The DNA for the CDR3 is TGCAGCGTTGCAGGACTAGCGGGGGGGCCGTCCGATACGCAGTATTTT. It encodes CSVAGLAGGPSDTQYF.

Only a few counts were recorded for this clonotype. The V call is TRBV9, the J call TRBJ2-1; D may correspond to TRBD1 or TRBD2 (6 bases each). Between the trimmed V and J ends, which lost 6 bases and 3 bases, there was a span of 16 bases. The CDR3 length is 15 residues. Germline lookup yields CDR1 SGDLS and CDR2 YYNGEE. For the CDR3, the DNA is TGTGCCAGCACCCTGGGGGCGGGGCACTACAATGAGCAGTTCTTC. Its protein product is CASTLGAGHYNEQFF.

The chain joins TRBV12-3 or TRBV12-4 to TRBJ1-2, with 7 bases aligning to TRBD1. The CDR3 has 12 amino acids. Unmatched junction bases numbered 1, after V lost 4 bases and J lost 5 bases. The CDR3 nucleotides read TGTGCCAGCAGTTACAGGGGTTATGGCTACACCTTC. Translated, it gives CASSYRGYGYTF.

This clonotype occurred many times. CDR3 protein: CASSVTSGGYNEQFF. CDR3 bases: TGTGCCAGCAGCGTCACTAGCGGGGGTTACAATGAGCAGTTCTTC. V usage is TRBV7-8 and J usage is TRBJ2-1, with 11 bases identical to TRBD2. This CDR3 has 15 amino acids. The ends lost 5 bases at V and 4 bases at J; junction bases unmatched: 4. Germline-derived CDR1 and CDR2 are SGHVS and FQNEAQ. Using reference TRBV7-8 and TRBJ2-1 for the parts outside the CDR3, the full variable domain is GAGVSQSPRYKVAKRGQDVALRCDPISGHVSLFWYQQALGQGPEFLTYFQNEAQLDKSGLPSDRFFAERPEGSVSTLKIQRTQQEDSAVYLCASSVTSGGYNEQFFGPGTRLTVL.

This clonotype showed up many times. The chain is built from TRBV4-1 and TRBJ1-5; D is unresolved. Trimming took 0 bases from V and 3 from J, leaving 6 bases between them. Germline CDR1 reads MGHRA; CDR2 reads YSYEKL. This CDR3 is 14 amino acids long. The CDR3 DNA is TGCGCCAGCAGCCAAGAATGGGACAATCAGCCCCAGCATTTT. Translation gives CASSQEWDNQPQHF.

This clonotype was detected many times. J is TRBJ2-3 and V is TRBV29-1; D might be TRBD1 or TRBD2, each matching 5 bases. Trimming left V 7 bases short and J 5 bases short, with 19 bases between. The CDR3 runs 14 residues. The germline V gene encodes CDR1 SQVTM and CDR2 ANQGSEA. CDR3 residues: CSAPSLLGEDTQYF. DNA of the CDR3: TGCAGCGCCCCTTCGCTTTTGGGGGAAGATACGCAGTATTTT.